These 26 T cell receptor beta chains were all obtained from the same sample, sequenced in a study of blood T cell repertoires in COVID-19. The data were produced by immunoSEQ multiplex PCR, yet TCRdb's version contains in-frame clones alone and is incomplete. The sample shows roughly 130,000 clones, under 85% of them seen only once. Sequencing was done on a sample of peripheral blood. The origin of the receptors is a woman aged 55 to 70 with acute or convalescent COVID-19.

This sequence joins TRBV3-1 (or the pseudogene TRBV3-2) and TRBJ1-4; 7 bases are shared with TRBD1. With V trimmed by 4 bases and J by 12 bases, 2 bases remained unmatched. Germline CDR1 LGHDT, CDR2 YNNKEL (reference sequence). This CDR3 is built from 11 residues. CDR3 sequence reads: CASSRQGQLFF. The CDR3 nucleotides read TGTGCCAGCAGCCGACAGGGCCAACTGTTTTTT.

This chain connects TRBV2 to TRBJ2-5, with 10 bases identical to TRBD2. There are 15 residues in the CDR3. Germline values: CDR1 SNHLY, CDR2 FYNNEI. V was pared by 6 bases and J by 5 bases, with 9 bases of the junction left unmatched. CDR3 sequence (DNA): TGTGCCAGCAGCGCTAATAGCGGGGGGTCGGAGACCCAGTACTTC. It encodes CASSANSGGSETQYF.

This sequence joins TRBV20-1 and TRBJ1-2; TRBD1 might be the D (5 bases). CDR1 is DFQATT and CDR2 is SNEGSKA in the germline V gene (reference sequence). V was pared by 3 bases and J by 3 bases, with 23 bases between. The CDR3 contains 17 residues. The CDR3 sequence is CSASPHLSAGGDYGYTF. DNA of the CDR3: TGCAGTGCTAGTCCCCATCTCTCCGCGGGGGGGGACTATGGCTACACCTTC.

The chain couples TRBV7-9 to TRBJ1-1, with D uncertain. Germline assignment: CDR1 SEHNR and CDR2 FQNEAQ (reference sequence). Deletions cut 2 bases from V and 0 bases from J, with 13 bases between. This CDR3 spans 16 amino acids. The DNA of the CDR3 is TGTGCCAGCAGCTTACTCCCGGGAGGCATGAACACTGAAGCTTTCTTT. It codes for CASSLLPGGMNTEAFF.

The chain has TRBV11-2 and TRBJ1-1; the match to TRBD1 covers 10 bases. Germline V lookup: CDR1 SGHAT, CDR2 FQNNGV. Trimming removed 1 base from V and 7 bases from J; junction bases left unmatched: 6. The CDR3 runs 15 residues. This CDR3 reads CASSLAWTGGSEAFF. CDR3 nucleotides: TGTGCCAGCAGCTTAGCTTGGACAGGGGGAAGTGAAGCTTTCTTT. Supplemented by reference TRBV11-2 and TRBJ1-1, the full variable domain reads EAGVAQSPRYKIIEKRQSVAFWCNPISGHATLYWYQQILGQGPKLLIQFQNNGVVDDSQLPKDRFSAERLKGVDSTLKIQPAKLEDSAVYLCASSLAWTGGSEAFFGQGTRLTVV.

The chain is built from TRBV1 and TRBJ1-5; whether TRBD1, the table's D call, matches the DNA was not checked. TRBV1 is a recognized pseudogene. The CDR3 has 17 residues. In DNA, the CDR3 is TGCACCAGCAGCCAAGGTCGCCCCGGGACAGGTGATCAGCCCCAGCATTTT. Its protein product is CTSSQGRPGTGDQPQHF.

The chain uses TRBV11-1 and TRBJ2-3; 10 bases are shared with TRBD2. This CDR3 is 15 amino acids long. Unmatched junction bases numbered 14, after V lost 11 bases and J lost 6 bases. From germline, CDR1 is SGHAT and CDR2 FQDESV (reference sequence). The DNA for the CDR3 is TGTGCCTGCTGCTTGAGCGGGGGGGGCCCGGATACGCAGTATTTT. Translating gives CACCLSGGGPDTQYF.

This clone came up a few times. The V call is TRBV5-1, the J call TRBJ1-2; D might be TRBD1 (5 bases). V lost 1 base and J 2 bases, leaving 12 bases between the germline ends. The length of the CDR3 is 15 residues. Germline V lookup: CDR1 SGHRS, CDR2 YFSETQ. In nucleotides, the CDR3 is TGCGCCAGCAGCTTGAACAGACAGACCAACTATGGCTACACCTTC. Its translation is CASSLNRQTNYGYTF.

Of note for this clone: Germline and junction disagree at one end, which may indicate a read error. The chain has TRBV27 and TRBJ2-7; 9 bases fit TRBD1. Germline V CDR1 and CDR2: MNHEY, SMNVEV (reference sequence). CDR3 length: 12 residues. The CDR3 DNA is TGTGCCAGCGGATTACCACGGACAGGGGCTCTATTC. Amino acid sequence: CASGLPRTGALF.

This clone has a handful of counts. The rearrangement joins TRBV7-9 to TRBJ1-1, with D unclear. Looked up from germline, CDR1 is SEHNR and CDR2 is FQNEAQ (reference sequence). Between the trimmed V and J ends, which lost 1 base and 1 base, there was a span of 7 bases. There are 14 residues in the CDR3. DNA for the CDR3: TGTGCCAGCAGCTTAGACACGGGGAACACTGAAGCTTTCTTT. It translates to CASSLDTGNTEAFF.

J is TRBJ1-6 and V is TRBV13; tentative D call: TRBD1 (6 bases). The V gene's germline CDR1 is PRHDT and CDR2 FYEKMQ (reference sequence). V shed 5 bases and J shed 0 bases, with 23 bases lying between them. The CDR3 loop spans 20 amino acids. The DNA of the CDR3 is TGTGCCAGCAGCCGACCCTCGGACAGCCGTTTCCCCTCCTATAATTCACCCCTCCACTTT. This codes for CASSRPSDSRFPSYNSPLHF.

This rearrangement joins TRBV2 to TRBJ1-1; D ambiguous. V dropped 3 bases and J dropped 1 base, with 12 bases sitting between them. The CDR3 extends over 15 amino acids. Germline assignment: CDR1 SNHLY and CDR2 FYNNEI. The CDR3 DNA sequence: TGTGCCAGCAGTGATTCCCCCTCCCCGAACACTGAAGCTTTCTTT. Its translation: CASSDSPSPNTEAFF. Drawing the rest from reference TRBV2 and TRBJ1-1, the complete variable domain is EPEVTQTPSHQVTQMGQEVILRCVPISNHLYFYWYRQILGQKVEFLVSFYNNEISEKSEIFDDQFSVERPDGSNFTLKIRSTKLEDSAMYFCASSDSPSPNTEAFFGQGTRLTVV.

There are a few counts of this clone. The rearrangement links TRBV29-1 to TRBJ1-1; the D is unclear. The length of the CDR3 is 13 residues. The V and J ends lost 4 bases and 1 base respectively, with 10 bases between them. Germline V CDR1 and CDR2: SQVTM, ANQGSEA. The CDR3 coding sequence is TGCAGCGTTGTGCTCAGAACGAACACTGAAGCTTTCTTT. It codes for CSVVLRTNTEAFF.

The chain joins TRBV18 to TRBJ1-1; D unclear. The CDR3 is made up of 13 amino acids. Germline values: CDR1 KGHSH, CDR2 LQKENI. Trimming took off 3 bases at V and 8 bases at J, with 13 bases between the two ends. The CDR3 sequence: CASSPRQDYEAFF. In nucleotides, the CDR3 is TGTGCCAGCTCACCGCGGCAGGACTACGAAGCTTTCTTT.

The CDR3 DNA reads TGCGCCAGCAGCGTATCCCCGGGACAGGTGTTTTCGTATGGCTACACCTTC. Protein product: CASSVSPGQVFSYGYTF. The chain joins TRBV5-1 to TRBJ1-2; TRBD1 aligns across 8 bases. The CDR3 length is 17 residues. With 4 bases clipped from V and 5 bases from J, the junction kept 16 bases outside the gene matches. Per the germline V gene, CDR1 is SGHRS and CDR2 is YFSETQ. Using reference TRBV5-1 and TRBJ1-2 for the parts outside the CDR3, the full variable domain is KAGVTQTPRYLIKTRGQQVTLSCSPISGHRSVSWYQQTPGQGLQFLFEYFSETQRNKGNFPGRFSGRQFSNSRSEMNVSTLELGDSALYLCASSVSPGQVFSYGYTFGSGTRLTVV.

The chain has TRBV29-1 and TRBJ1-1; 7 nucleotides line up with TRBD1. V trimming: 2 bases; J trimming: 4 bases; junction bases outside the gene matches: 10. The CDR3 length is 15 residues. The germline gives CDR1 SQVTM, CDR2 ANQGSEA. CDR3 bases: TGCAGCGTTGAAAGGATCGCAGGGGGAAGCACTGAAGCTTTCTTT. Protein product: CSVERIAGGSTEAFF. The complete variable domain, with remaining parts taken from reference TRBV29-1 and TRBJ1-1, reads SAVISQKPSRDICQRGTSLTIQCQVDSQVTMMFWYRQQPGQSLTLIATANQGSEATYESGFVIDKFPISRPNLTFSTLTVSNMSPEDSSIYLCSVERIAGGSTEAFFGQGTRLTVV.

This clone was seen a handful of times. The gene calls are TRBV19 and TRBJ1-2, with D perhaps matching TRBD1 (5 bases). The CDR3 runs to 12 residues. In germline, CDR1 is LNHDA, CDR2 SQIVND (reference sequence). V was clipped by 7 bases and J by 9 bases, with 15 bases between them. The chain's CDR3 is CASTPTAGRYTF. In DNA form, the CDR3 reads TGTGCCAGTACCCCGACAGCGGGCCGCTACACCTTC.

The CDR3 region has the DNA TGTGCCAGCAGCTCGGTGGACAGGGGCAGGGTACCCCTCCACTTT. Residues: CASSSVDRGRVPLHF. The rearrangement uses TRBV5-4 and TRBJ1-6; the match to TRBD1 covers 9 bases. The CDR3 runs 15 residues. V gave up 3 bases and J gave up 12 bases; unmatched junction bases: 10. CDR1 and CDR2 from the germline V gene are SGHNT and YYREEE (reference sequence).

The chain combines TRBV14 with TRBJ1-2; TRBD1 might be the D (6 bases). This CDR3 is built from 15 residues. The germline V and J ends were trimmed by 5 bases and 2 bases, with 15 bases remaining between them. The V gene's germline CDR1 is SGHDN and CDR2 FVKESK. The CDR3 DNA reads TGTGCCAGCAGCTCATATCAGGGGTGGAACTATGGCTACACCTTC. Amino acid sequence: CASSSYQGWNYGYTF.

The rearrangement uses TRBV5-1 and TRBJ2-2; TRBD1 aligns across 10 bases. From germline, CDR1 is SGHRS and CDR2 YFSETQ. This CDR3 comprises 17 residues. Trimming cost V 3 bases and J 0 bases; bases outside gene matches: 5. This CDR3 reads CASSWGQGIANTGELFF. The CDR3 nucleotides read TGCGCCAGCAGCTGGGGACAGGGGATCGCGAACACCGGGGAGCTGTTTTTT. The full variable domain, rest sourced from reference TRBV5-1 and TRBJ2-2, is KAGVTQTPRYLIKTRGQQVTLSCSPISGHRSVSWYQQTPGQGLQFLFEYFSETQRNKGNFPGRFSGRQFSNSRSEMNVSTLELGDSALYLCASSWGQGIANTGELFFGEGSRLTVL.

J is TRBJ1-2 and V is TRBV29-1; D is ambiguous. This CDR3 region has 15 residues. With 1 base removed from V and 6 bases from J, the gap between germline ends came to 18 bases. CDR1 is SQVTM, CDR2 ANQGSEA, per germline. The CDR3 here is CSVEGSEGLLDGYTF. DNA of the CDR3: TGCAGCGTTGAAGGTAGCGAAGGGCTTTTGGATGGCTACACCTTC.

CDR3 in DNA: TGTGCCAGCAGCGTAGGGCCGGGACAGCCCACTGAAGCTTTCTTT. Protein product: CASSVGPGQPTEAFF. The rearrangement joins TRBV9 to TRBJ1-1, with 7 positions matching TRBD1. There are 15 residues in the CDR3. Germline V gene lookup returns CDR1 SGDLS and CDR2 YYNGEE. V gave up 0 bases and J gave up 4 bases; unmatched junction bases: 6.

The gene calls are TRBV18 and TRBJ2-3, with D unclear. The V end was cut by 1 base, the J end by 2 bases, with 4 bases between. There are 13 residues in the CDR3. CDR1 is KGHSH and CDR2 is LQKENI in the germline V gene. CDR3 sequence (DNA): TGTGCCAGCTCACCACTCTACACAGATACGCAGTATTTT. It yields the protein CASSPLYTDTQYF.

The chain employs TRBV9 and TRBJ2-1, with D possibly TRBD2 on 6 matching bases. CDR3 length: 15 amino acids. The germline V gene has CDR1 SGDLS and CDR2 YYNGEE. Deletions cut 7 bases from V and 4 bases from J, with 18 bases between. CDR3 in DNA: TGTGCCAGCGCGCCAAGACTAGGCGAATACAATGAGCAGTTCTTC. It encodes CASAPRLGEYNEQFF.

The chain links TRBV7-3 to TRBJ2-1; 7 nucleotides agree with TRBD1. V shed 5 bases, J shed 6 bases, and the junction held 4 bases outside the gene matches. Germline V gene lookup returns CDR1 SGHTA and CDR2 FQGTGA. The CDR3 loop spans 13 amino acids. DNA of the CDR3: TGTGCCAGCAGCCGACAGGGATCCAATGAGCAGTTCTTC. It is translated as CASSRQGSNEQFF.

The J gene is TRBJ2-7, the V gene TRBV6-5; 11 nucleotides line up with TRBD1. This CDR3 contains 15 residues. CDR1 is MNHEY and CDR2 is SVGAGI in the germline V gene. V was clipped by 3 bases and J by 5 bases; unmatched bases: 6. The CDR3 DNA is TGTGCCAGCAGTTATGGACAGGGGGCAGGAAACGAGCAGTACGTC. Translated: CASSYGQGAGNEQYV.